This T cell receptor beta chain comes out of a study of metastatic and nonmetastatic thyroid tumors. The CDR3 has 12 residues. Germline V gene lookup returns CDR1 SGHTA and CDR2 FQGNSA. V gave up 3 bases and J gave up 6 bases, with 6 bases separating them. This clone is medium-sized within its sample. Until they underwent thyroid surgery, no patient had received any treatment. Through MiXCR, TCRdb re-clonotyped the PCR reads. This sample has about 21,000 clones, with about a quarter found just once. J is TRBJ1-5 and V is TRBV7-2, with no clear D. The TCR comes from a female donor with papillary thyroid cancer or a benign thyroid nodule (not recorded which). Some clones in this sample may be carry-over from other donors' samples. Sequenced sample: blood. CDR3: CASSFSVQPQHF. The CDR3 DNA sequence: TGTGCCAGCAGCTTTTCTGTTCAGCCCCAGCATTTT.